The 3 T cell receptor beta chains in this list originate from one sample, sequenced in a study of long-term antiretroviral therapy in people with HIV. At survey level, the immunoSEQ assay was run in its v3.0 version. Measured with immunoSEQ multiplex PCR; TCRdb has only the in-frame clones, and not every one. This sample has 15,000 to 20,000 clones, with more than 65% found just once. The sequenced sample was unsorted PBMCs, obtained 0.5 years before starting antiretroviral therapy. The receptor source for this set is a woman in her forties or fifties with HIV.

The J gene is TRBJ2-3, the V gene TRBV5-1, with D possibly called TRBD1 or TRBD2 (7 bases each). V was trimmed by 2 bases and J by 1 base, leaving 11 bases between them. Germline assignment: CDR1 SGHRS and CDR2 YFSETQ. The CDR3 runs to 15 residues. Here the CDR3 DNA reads TGCGCCAGCAGCTTCCAGGGGGGGGGCACAGATACGCAGTATTTT. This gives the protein CASSFQGGGTDTQYF.

This chain's CDR3 is CASSKEYNEKLFF. The CDR3 DNA follows: TGTGCCAGCAGCAAGGAGTATAATGAAAAACTGTTTTTT. The rearrangement joins TRBV5-8 to TRBJ1-4; unclear D gene. The ends were cut back, 4 bases at V and 4 bases at J, with 8 bases in the middle. The CDR3 covers 13 residues. Germline-derived CDR1 and CDR2 are SGHTS and YDEGEE.

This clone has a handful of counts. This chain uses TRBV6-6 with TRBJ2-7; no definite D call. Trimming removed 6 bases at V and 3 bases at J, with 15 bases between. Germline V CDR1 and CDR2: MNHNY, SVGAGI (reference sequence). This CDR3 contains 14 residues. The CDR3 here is CASSSRRTNYEQYF. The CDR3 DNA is TGTGCCAGCAGCTCCCGACGCACAAACTACGAGCAGTACTTC.